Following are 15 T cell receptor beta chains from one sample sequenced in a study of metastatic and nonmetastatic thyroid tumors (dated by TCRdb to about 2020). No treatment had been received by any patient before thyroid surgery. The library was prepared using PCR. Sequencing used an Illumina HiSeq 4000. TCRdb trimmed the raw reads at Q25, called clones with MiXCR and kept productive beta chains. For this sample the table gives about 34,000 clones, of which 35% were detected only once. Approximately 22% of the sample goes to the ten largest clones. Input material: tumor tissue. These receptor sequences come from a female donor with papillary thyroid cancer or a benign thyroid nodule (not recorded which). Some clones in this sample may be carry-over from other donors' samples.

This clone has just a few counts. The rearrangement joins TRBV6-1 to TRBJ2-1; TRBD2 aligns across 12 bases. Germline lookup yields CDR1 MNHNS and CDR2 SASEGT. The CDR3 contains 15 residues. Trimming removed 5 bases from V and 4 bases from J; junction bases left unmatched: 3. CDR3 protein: CASSLTSGSYNEQFF. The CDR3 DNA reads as TGTGCCAGCAGTTTGACTAGCGGGAGTTACAATGAGCAGTTCTTC.

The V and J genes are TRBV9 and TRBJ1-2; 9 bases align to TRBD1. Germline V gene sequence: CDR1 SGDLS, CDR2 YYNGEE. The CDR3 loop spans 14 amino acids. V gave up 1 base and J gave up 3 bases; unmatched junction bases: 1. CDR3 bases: TGTGCCAGCAGCGTACGGACAGGGGACTATGGCTACACCTTC. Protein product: CASSVRTGDYGYTF.

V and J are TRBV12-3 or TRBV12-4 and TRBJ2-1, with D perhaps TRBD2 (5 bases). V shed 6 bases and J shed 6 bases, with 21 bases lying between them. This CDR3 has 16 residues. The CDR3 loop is CASSRLLGRTVNEQFF. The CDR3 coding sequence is TGTGCCAGCAGCCGCCTACTAGGTAGGACCGTCAATGAGCAGTTCTTC.

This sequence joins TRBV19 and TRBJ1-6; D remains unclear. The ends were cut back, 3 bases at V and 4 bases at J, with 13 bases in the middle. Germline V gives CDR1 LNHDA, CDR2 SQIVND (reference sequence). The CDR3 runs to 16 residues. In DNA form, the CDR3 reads TGTGCCAGTAGTATGGCCGGTGCGGGGTATAATTCACCCCTCCACTTT. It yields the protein CASSMAGAGYNSPLHF.

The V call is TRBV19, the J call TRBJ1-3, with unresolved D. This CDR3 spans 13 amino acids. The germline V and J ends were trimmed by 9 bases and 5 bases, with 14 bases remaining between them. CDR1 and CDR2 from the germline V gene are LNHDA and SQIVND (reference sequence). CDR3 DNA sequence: TGTGCCAGCTGGGGATGGGGTCGAAACACCATATATTTT. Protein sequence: CASWGWGRNTIYF.

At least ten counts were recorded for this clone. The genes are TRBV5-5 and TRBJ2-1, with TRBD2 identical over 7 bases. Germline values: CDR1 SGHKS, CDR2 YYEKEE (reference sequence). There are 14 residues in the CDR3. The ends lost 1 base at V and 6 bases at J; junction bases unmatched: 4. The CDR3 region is CASSLTSARNEQFF. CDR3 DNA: TGTGCCAGCAGCTTGACTAGCGCGCGCAATGAGCAGTTCTTC.

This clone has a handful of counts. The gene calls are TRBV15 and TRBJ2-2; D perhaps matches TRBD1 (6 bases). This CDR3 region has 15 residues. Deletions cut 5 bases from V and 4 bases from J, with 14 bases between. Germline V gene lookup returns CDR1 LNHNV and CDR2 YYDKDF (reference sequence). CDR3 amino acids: CATSPRGTTTGELFF. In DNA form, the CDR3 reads TGTGCCACCAGCCCAAGGGGGACAACCACCGGGGAGCTGTTTTTT. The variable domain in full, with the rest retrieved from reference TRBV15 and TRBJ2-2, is DAMVIQNPRYQVTQFGKPVTLSCSQTLNHNVMYWYQQKSSQAPKLLFHYYDKDFNNEADTPDNFQSRRPNTSFCFLDIRSPGLGDTAMYLCATSPRGTTTGELFFGEGSRLTVL.

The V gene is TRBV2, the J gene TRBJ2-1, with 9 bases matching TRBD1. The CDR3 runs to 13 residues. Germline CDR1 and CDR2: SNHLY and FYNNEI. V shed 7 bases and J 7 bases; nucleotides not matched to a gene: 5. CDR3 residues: CASTPDRGNEQFF. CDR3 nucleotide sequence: TGTGCCAGCACACCTGACAGGGGGAATGAGCAGTTCTTC.

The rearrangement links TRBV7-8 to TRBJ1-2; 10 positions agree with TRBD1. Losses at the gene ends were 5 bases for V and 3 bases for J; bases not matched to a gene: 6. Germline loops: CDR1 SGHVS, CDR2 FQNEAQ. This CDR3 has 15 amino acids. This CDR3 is CASSIGTGEYYGYTF. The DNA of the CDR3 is TGTGCCAGCAGCATCGGGACAGGGGAGTACTATGGCTACACCTTC.

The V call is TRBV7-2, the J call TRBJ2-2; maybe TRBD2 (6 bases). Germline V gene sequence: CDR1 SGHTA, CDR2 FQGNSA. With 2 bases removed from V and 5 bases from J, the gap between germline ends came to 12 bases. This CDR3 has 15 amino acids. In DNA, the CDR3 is TGTGCCAGCAGCTTAACGCGGGGTGGAACCGGGGAGCTGTTTTTT. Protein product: CASSLTRGGTGELFF. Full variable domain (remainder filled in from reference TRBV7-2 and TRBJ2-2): GAGVSQSPSNKVTEKGKDVELRCDPISGHTALYWYRQSLGQGLEFLIYFQGNSAPDKSGLPSDRFSAERTGGSVSTLTIQRTQQEDSAVYLCASSLTRGGTGELFFGEGSRLTVL.

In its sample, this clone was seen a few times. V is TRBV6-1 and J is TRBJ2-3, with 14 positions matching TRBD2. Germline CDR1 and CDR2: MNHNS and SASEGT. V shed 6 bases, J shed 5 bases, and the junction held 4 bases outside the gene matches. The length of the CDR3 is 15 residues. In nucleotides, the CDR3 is TGTGCCAGCAGAGAGGGACTAGCGGGGGTAGATACGCAGTATTTT. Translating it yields CASREGLAGVDTQYF.

CDR3 DNA sequence: TGCGCCAGCAGTTTAAAGTACAATGAGCAGTTCTTC. Translated, it gives CASSLKYNEQFF. The rearrangement uses TRBV10-2 and TRBJ2-1; D unresolved. The CDR3 totals 12 residues. V was clipped by 5 bases and J by 4 bases, with 6 bases between them. The germline V gene has CDR1 WSHSY and CDR2 SAAADI.

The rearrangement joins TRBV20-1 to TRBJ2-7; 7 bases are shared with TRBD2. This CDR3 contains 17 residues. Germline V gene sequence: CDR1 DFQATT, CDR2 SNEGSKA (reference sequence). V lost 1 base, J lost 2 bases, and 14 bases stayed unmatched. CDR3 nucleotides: TGCAGTGCTAGAGCCCTCCTTGGCGGGGGATTTCCCTACGAGCAGTACTTC. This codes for CSARALLGGGFPYEQYF.

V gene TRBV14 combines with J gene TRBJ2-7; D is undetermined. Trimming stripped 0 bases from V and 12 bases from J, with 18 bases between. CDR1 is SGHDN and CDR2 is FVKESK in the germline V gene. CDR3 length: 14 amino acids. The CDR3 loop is CASSQDLRAASPYF. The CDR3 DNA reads TGTGCCAGCAGCCAAGATCTCCGGGCGGCATCCCCGTACTTC.

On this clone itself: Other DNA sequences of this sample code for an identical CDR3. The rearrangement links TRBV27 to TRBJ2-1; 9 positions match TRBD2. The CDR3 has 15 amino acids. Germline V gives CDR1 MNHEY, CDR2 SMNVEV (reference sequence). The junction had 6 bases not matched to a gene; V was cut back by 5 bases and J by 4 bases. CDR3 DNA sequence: TGTGCCAGCAGTCCGGGGACTAGCCTATACAATGAGCAGTTCTTC. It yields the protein CASSPGTSLYNEQFF.